This TCR beta chain is from a study of blood T cell repertoires in COVID-19. Study information: Samples of COVID-19 (acute and convalescent) were obtained from the United States, Italy and Spain. Sample material is recorded as cDNA or gDNA derived from T cells, B-cell-depleted T cells, or PBMCs.

Per the germline V gene, CDR1 is SGHAT and CDR2 is FQNNGV. J was trimmed by 4 bases and V by 7 bases; bases with no gene match: 10. This CDR3 is 16 amino acids long. As originally analysed: Estimation of nucleated cell counts relied on the amplification of reference gene primers. Sequenced by immunoSEQ multiplex PCR; TCRdb stores in-frame clones only, minus some. Clone size and the V and J calls come from that table; the DNA yielded D and trimming. In the table there are about 91,000 clones, 88% of which are singletons. Sequencing input: peripheral blood. V gene TRBV11-2 combines with J gene TRBJ2-7; 13 bases match TRBD2. The clonotype originates from a woman over 75 with active COVID-19. CDR3 region: CASTIWGTSGKYEQYF. In DNA, the CDR3 is TGTGCCAGCACCATATGGGGGACTAGCGGGAAGTACGAGCAGTACTTC.